The present T cell receptor (beta chain) was sequenced within a study of T cells in localized non-small cell lung cancer. Details on this clone: Its antigen is currently unknown.

Study-wide points: T cell clonality was highest in uninvolved adjacent lung, above tumor. When the top 100 tumor clones were examined, a median approximately 59 of them also appeared in the adjacent lung, which was paired and uninvolved.

The assay was immunoSEQ multiplex PCR, and TCRdb's table has in-frame clones only and misses some. Among approximately 83,000 clones listed, 88% were seen once. This receptor was taken from a woman aged 40 to 75 with stage I squamous cell lung carcinoma. The sequencing used peripheral blood, collected before any cancer treatment.

CDR3: CASGLGISGNTIYF. The CDR3 nucleotides are TGTGCTAGTGGTTTGGGCATCTCTGGAAACACCATATATTTT. V gene TRBV12-5 combines with J gene TRBJ1-3; no reliable D call. Trimming removed 1 base from V and 0 bases from J, with 4 bases in between. CDR1 and CDR2 (germline): LGHNT, FRNRAP. The CDR3 is made up of 14 amino acids.